This T cell receptor (beta chain) was recovered during a study of spatial heterogeneity in lung cancer. Study information: There were, on average, more than 9.5 raw-read appearances for each unique TCR and UMI combination.

Time point given: sample taken at primary tumor resection. Tumor, nontumor lung or frozen PBMC supplied whole RNA that was sequenced unsorted. The CDR3 has 16 amino acids. Germline V gene sequence: CDR1 LGHNA, CDR2 YSLEER. V was pared by 1 base and J by 8 bases, with 10 bases of the junction left unmatched. Every TCR cDNA molecule bore its own unique molecular identifier. Each CDR3 protein gets one entry after TCRdb re-called the 5' RACE reads with MiXCR. The repertoire holds several thousand distinct CDR3 sequences, with about 53% as singletons. This clonotype was observed a handful of times. Because this beta chain is a stray read in a library intended to capture alpha chains, its abundance should not be given much weight.

This chain uses TRBV4-3 with TRBJ2-1; TRBD2 matches 8 bases. Source: PBMCs, taken at surgery. The TCR sequence derives from a female donor with early-stage non-small cell lung cancer. CDR3 DNA: TGCGCCAGCAGCCAAGTTCCAGCGGGAGTCCTCGATGAGCAGTTCTTC. Its protein is CASSQVPAGVLDEQFF.